Following are 17 T cell receptor beta chains from one sample sequenced in a study of cytomegalovirus exposure and HLA in healthy donors. PCR involved 60 Vbeta and 13 Jbeta primers. Here immunoSEQ multiplex PCR was the method, and the copy in TCRdb shows in-frame clones only, minus some. The sample lists some 200,000 clones, over 65% occurring once. Specimen: PBMCs. These receptors were obtained from a woman aged 25 to 45 in good health and CMV-seronegative.

This chain connects TRBV18 to TRBJ2-2, with 13 bases aligning to TRBD2. The CDR3 is 17 amino acids. Germline V CDR1 and CDR2: KGHSH, LQKENI. J was trimmed by 7 bases and V by 1 base; bases with no gene match: 6. CDR3 bases: TGTGCCAGCTCACCACGAGGGACTAGCGGGATAGTCGGGGAGCTGTTTTTT. Its translation is CASSPRGTSGIVGELFF.

The chain joins TRBV5-5 to TRBJ2-1, with a possible D match to TRBD2 (5 bases). V was cut by 5 bases and J by 7 bases, with 13 bases left in between. The CDR3 loop spans 13 amino acids. The germline CDR1 and CDR2 sequences are SGHKS and YYEKEE (reference sequence). The CDR3 sequence is CASSDWRTNEQFF. DNA for the CDR3: TGTGCCAGCAGTGATTGGCGGACTAATGAGCAGTTCTTC.

The chain uses TRBV5-6 and TRBJ1-3; D not certain. The germline gives CDR1 SGHDT, CDR2 YYEEEE. The CDR3 runs 15 residues. Trimming took off 2 bases at V and 4 bases at J, with 13 bases between the two ends. The CDR3: CASSFPGSRGNTIYF. For the CDR3, the DNA is TGTGCCAGCAGCTTCCCCGGTTCCCGAGGAAACACCATATATTTT.

A few counts support this clone. The rearrangement uses TRBV29-1 and TRBJ2-6; D not certain. The CDR3 runs to 15 residues. V lost 4 bases, J lost 2 bases, and 12 bases lay in between. CDR1 SQVTM and CDR2 ANQGSEA come from the germline V gene. CDR3 in amino acids: CSVVPSPPGANVLTF. In DNA form, the CDR3 reads TGCAGCGTTGTTCCTAGTCCCCCTGGGGCCAACGTCCTGACTTTC.

In its sample, this clone was seen a few times. The DNA of the CDR3 is TGTGCCAGTAGTAATGTCCAGAAGTACGGGAGGTCCTACGAGCAGTACTTC. Translating gives CASSNVQKYGRSYEQYF. This chain links TRBV19 with TRBJ2-7; 7 bases are shared with TRBD2. The germline V gene has CDR1 LNHDA and CDR2 SQIVND (reference sequence). This CDR3 region has 17 residues. Trimming took 4 bases from V and 1 from J; bases not matched to a gene: 13.

The chain has TRBV5-6 and TRBJ2-1; D is unresolved. Germline V CDR1 and CDR2: SGHDT, YYEEEE. The germline V and J ends were trimmed by 2 bases and 5 bases, with 8 bases remaining between them. CDR3 length equals 13 residues. CDR3 sequence reads: CASSFLTNNEQFF. CDR3 nucleotide sequence: TGTGCCAGCAGCTTCCTAACCAACAATGAGCAGTTCTTC.

This clone showed up just a few times. This sequence joins TRBV5-8 and TRBJ2-7; tentatively, D is TRBD2 (6 bases). CDR3 length equals 17 residues. Germline CDR1 SGHTS, CDR2 YDEGEE. Trimming left V 3 bases short and J 3 bases short, with 22 bases between. The CDR3 DNA follows: TGTGCCAGCAGCTCCCTGCAATCCTTAGCGGATGACTACGAGCAGTACTTC. Residues: CASSSLQSLADDYEQYF.

This clone turned up a few times. The chain carries TRBV4-3 and TRBJ2-1; no clear D. V was cut by 0 bases and J by 10 bases, with 10 bases left in between. Germline-derived CDR1 and CDR2 are LGHNA and YSLEER. There are 13 residues in the CDR3. The CDR3 sequence is CASSQEAWAEQFF. As DNA, the CDR3 is TGCGCCAGCAGCCAAGAGGCGTGGGCGGAGCAGTTCTTC.

The chain links TRBV4-1 to TRBJ2-7, with D possibly being TRBD1 (5 bases). With 3 bases removed from V and 6 bases from J, the gap between germline ends came to 15 bases. CDR3 length: 14 amino acids. Germline CDR1 MGHRA, CDR2 YSYEKL. The chain's CDR3 is CASSQGPGPGEQYF. In DNA, the CDR3 is TGCGCCAGCAGCCAGGGGCCAGGACCCGGCGAGCAGTACTTC.

A word on this clone: Relative to the germline gene, one junction end is altered; a read error may explain this. This CDR3 is also generated by other DNA sequences in the sample. The rearrangement joins TRBV9 to TRBJ1-1; D possibly corresponds to TRBD1 (5 bases). Germline V gene lookup returns CDR1 SGDLS and CDR2 YYNGEE. The CDR3 is 13 amino acids. Here the CDR3 DNA reads TGTGCCAGCAGCGAAGAGAGAGGGACTGAAGCCTTCTTT. It yields the protein CASSEERGTEAFF. Variable domain in full (rest from reference TRBV9 and TRBJ1-1): DSGVTQTPKHLITATGQRVTLRCSPRSGDLSVYWYQQSLDQGLQFLIQYYNGEERAKGNILERFSAQQFPDLHSELNLSSLELGDSALYFCASSEERGTEAFFGQGTRLTVV.

The sample holds one count of this clone. This chain uses TRBV5-6 with TRBJ2-7; TRBD2 matches at 7 bases. There are 17 residues in the CDR3. Germline-derived CDR1 and CDR2 are SGHDT and YYEEEE. V lost 6 bases to trimming and J lost 5 bases; unmatched junction nucleotides: 20. CDR3 nucleotides: TGTGCCAGCACCGCACGACCACTAGCGACCCCTAACCACGAGCAGTACTTC. This codes for CASTARPLATPNHEQYF.

The chain uses TRBV2 and TRBJ2-3; 11 nucleotides align to TRBD2. This CDR3 region has 16 residues. Losses at the gene ends were 3 bases for V and 5 bases for J; bases not matched to a gene: 7. Germline assignment: CDR1 SNHLY and CDR2 FYNNEI. The CDR3 bases are TGTGCCAGCAGTGAGTTTAGCGGGGGGGCCGAAGATACGCAGTATTTT. This sequence encodes CASSEFSGGAEDTQYF.

This rearrangement joins TRBV5-1 to TRBJ2-2; the match to TRBD2 covers 7 bases. The J segment lost 0 bases and the V segment lost 6 bases, leaving 5 bases of the junction unmatched. Germline V CDR1 and CDR2: SGHRS, YFSETQ. The CDR3 consists of 15 residues. The DNA of the CDR3 is TGCGCCAGCAAGGCTAGCGGAACGAACACCGGGGAGCTGTTTTTT. Amino acid sequence: CASKASGTNTGELFF.

The chain couples TRBV7-8 to TRBJ2-7, with D perhaps matching TRBD1 (5 bases). Germline CDR1 SGHVS, CDR2 FQNEAQ. The length of the CDR3 is 13 residues. V lost 4 bases, J lost 5 bases, and 12 bases lay in between. The CDR3 sequence is CASSSTQGNEQYF. The CDR3 DNA follows: TGTGCCAGCAGCTCCACCCAGGGAAACGAGCAGTACTTC.

This clone was seen more than once but under ten times. This chain joins TRBV27 and TRBJ1-5; D gene uncertain. Germline CDR1 reads MNHEY; CDR2 reads SMNVEV (reference sequence). V shed 8 bases and J shed 3 bases, with 5 bases lying between them. This CDR3 is 11 amino acids long. DNA for the CDR3: TGTGCCAGCGGGCTCAATCAGCCCCAGCATTTT. This translates into CASGLNQPQHF.

The V gene is TRBV9, the J gene TRBJ2-3; 11 nucleotides align to TRBD2. J gave up 2 bases and V 3 bases, and 5 bases lay outside the gene matches. The germline CDR1 and CDR2 sequences are SGDLS and YYNGEE. The CDR3 is made up of 16 amino acids. The CDR3 DNA reads TGTGCCAGCAGCGCGGGACTAGCGGTGATCACAGATACGCAGTATTTT. Translated: CASSAGLAVITDTQYF.

The chain joins TRBV4-3 to TRBJ1-2; 8 bases are shared with TRBD1. V lost 3 bases, J lost 8 bases, and 8 bases stayed unmatched. This CDR3 is 14 amino acids long. Germline lookup yields CDR1 LGHNA and CDR2 YSLEER. Here the CDR3 reads CASSHDRGLGGYTF. Written as DNA, the CDR3 is TGCGCCAGCAGCCACGACAGGGGTTTGGGGGGCTACACCTTC.